Each of the 18 T cell receptor beta chains below was sequenced from the same sample in a study of CD8+ T cells in alopecia areata. Cells pooled from cutaneous lymph nodes were sorted on CD4, CD8alpha, NKG2D, NKG2ACE and other markers. Investigators isolated RNA and reverse transcribed it into cDNA to act as the sequencing template. The data were produced by immunoSEQ multiplex PCR, yet TCRdb's version contains in-frame clones alone and is incomplete. The sample has 200,000 to 300,000 clones, none seen only once. Sequenced material: CD4+ T cells sorted from a lymph node. These receptors all come from a C3H/HeJ mouse with alopecia areata. MHC haplotype: H2-k.

A few counts support this clone. Gene names are mouse gene names. The DNA read from the CDR3 is TGTGCCAGCAGCCCCGGGACAGGGAGGCACCCTAGTGCAGAA. This encodes CASSPGTGRHPSAE. The entire CDR3 protein is CASSPGTGRHPSAETLYF. The chain combines TRBV14 with TRBJ2-3, with 9 bases lining up with TRBD1. The read terminates 4 residues before the CDR3 end, so the remaining end is supplied by the germline J gene. J gave up 0 bases and V 5 bases, and 13 bases lay outside the gene matches. The CDR3 is 18 amino acids. The germline gives CDR1 SGHDT, CDR2 FRDEAV.

A word on this clone: Gene labels here are mouse ones. The CDR3 end lies 4 residues beyond the end of the read and is filled in from the germline J gene. The V gene is TRBV13-1, the J gene TRBJ1-2, with 12 bases matching TRBD1. This CDR3 has 16 residues. V dropped 2 bases and J dropped 4; count of bases not matched to a gene: 6. The germline V gene has CDR1 NSHNY and CDR2 SYGAGN. The covered CDR3 bases are TGTGCCAGCAGTGACACGGGACAGGGGGCGATCTCC. Protein sequence: CASSDTGQGAIS. In full, the CDR3 is CASSDTGQGAISDYTF.

Comment on this clone: Any gene name here is a mouse gene name. The CDR3 end falls 4 residues outside the read, so it is completed with the germline J gene. The V gene is TRBV14, the J gene TRBJ2-5; a possible D gene is TRBD1 (5 bases). The CDR3 covers 14 residues. V was trimmed by 5 bases and J by 0 bases, leaving 10 bases between them. Germline V gives CDR1 SGHDT, CDR2 FRDEAV. The part of the CDR3 DNA that was read is TGTGCCAGCAGAAAGACAGTTAACCAAGAC. This codes for CASRKTVNQD. In full, the CDR3 is CASRKTVNQDTQYF.

This clone has ten or more counts. The germline and genes are mouse ones. Read sequence stops 4 residues before the CDR3 end, and the germline J gene provides the missing end. The sample has other DNA sequences that encode this CDR3 too. The rearrangement joins TRBV13-1 to TRBJ1-2; D is unclear. The CDR3 is made up of 13 amino acids. V was clipped by 0 bases and J by 1 base, with 4 bases between them. Per the germline V gene, CDR1 is NSHNY and CDR2 is SYGAGN. The CDR3 sequence is CASSDARNSDYTF. The covered CDR3 bases are TGTGCCAGCAGTGATGCCAGAAACTCC.

In the case of this clone: Mouse names are used for the genes. The read halts 4 residues ahead of the CDR3 end, with the missing end drawn from the germline J gene. Other DNA sequences in the same sample also yield this CDR3. The genes are TRBV13-1 and TRBJ2-1; the match to TRBD1 covers 9 bases. Per the germline V gene, CDR1 is NSHNY and CDR2 is SYGAGN. The CDR3 is 15 residues long. V lost 2 bases and J lost 3; bases outside the gene matches: 3. Partial CDR3 DNA: TGTGCCAGCAGTGAGGGACAGGGAGGCTATGCT. The encoded protein is CASSEGQGGYA. The whole CDR3 protein is CASSEGQGGYAEQFF.

This clone was counted at least ten times. Gene names denote mouse genes. The CDR3 extends 4 residues past the end of the read, so its final part is completed from the germline J gene. The chain recombines TRBV14 with TRBJ2-5, with TRBD1 as a possible D gene (7 bases). The V gene lost 5 bases and the J gene lost 2 bases, with 15 bases spanning the gap. The CDR3 sequence is 15 residues long. Germline loops: CDR1 SGHDT, CDR2 FRDEAV. This CDR3 reads CASSPEGAAQDTQYF. The CDR3 DNA, read in part, is TGTGCCAGCAGCCCCGAGGGGGCGGCCCAAGAC.

The table lists this clone with a few counts. The gene names given are mouse names. The read terminates 4 residues ahead of where the CDR3 ends, so the germline J gene completes it. The rearrangement links TRBV13-2 to TRBJ2-4; 11 positions match TRBD1. CDR1 is NNHNN, CDR2 SYGAGS, per germline (reference sequence). This CDR3 spans 16 amino acids. The CDR3: CASGDAWGQGENTLYF. Incomplete CDR3 DNA: TGTGCCAGCGGTGATGCATGGGGACAGGGGGAAAAC.

This clone showed up just a few times. Gene and germline names: mouse. This CDR3 reads CTCSAARTGVYEQYF. The sequenced CDR3 bases are TGCACCTGCAGTGCAGCTAGGACTGGAGTCTAT. The chain couples TRBV1 to TRBJ2-7; 7 bases fit TRBD2. Read data end 4 residues before the CDR3 end; the end is taken from the germline J gene. The V and J ends lost 1 base and 3 bases, in that order; junction bases with no gene match: 6. The CDR3 contains 15 residues. Germline CDR1 NSQYPW, CDR2 LRSPGD (reference sequence). Supplemented by reference TRBV1 and TRBJ2-7, the full variable domain reads VTLLEQNPRWRLVPRGQAVNLRCILKNSQYPWMSWYQQDLQKQLQWLFTLRSPGDKEVKSLPGADYLATRVTDTELRLQVANMSQGRTLYCTCSAARTGVYEQYFGPGTRLTVL.

In its sample, this clone was seen many times. Mouse germline and gene names are used. The read terminates 4 residues ahead of where the CDR3 ends, so the germline J gene completes it. V is TRBV1 and J is TRBJ2-5; D may be TRBD2 (6 bases). The CDR3 extends over 14 amino acids. Per the germline V gene, CDR1 is NSQYPW and CDR2 is LRSPGD (reference sequence). The V end lost 1 base, the J end lost 1 base, and 6 bases lay between the germline ends. CDR3 DNA (partial): TGCACCTGCAGTGCAGTGGGGGACCAAGAC. Translation gives CTCSAVGDQD. The CDR3, in full, reads CTCSAVGDQDTQYF.

A remark on this clone: The gene symbols are mouse symbols. The observed sequence ends 4 residues before the CDR3 terminus, with the missing tail filled in from the germline J gene. Additional DNA sequences in this sample encode the identical CDR3. The genes are TRBV13-3 and TRBJ2-5; 11 nucleotides agree with TRBD1. The germline CDR1 and CDR2 sequences are NNHDY and SYVADS. The CDR3 consists of 13 residues. The CDR3 DNA, read in part, is TGTGCCAGCAGGGACAGGGGGCTGGAC. Its translation is CASRDRGLD. The whole CDR3 reads CASRDRGLDTQYF.

Details on this clone: The gene names here belong to mouse. The CDR3 extends 3 residues past the end of the read, so its final part is completed from the germline J gene. The chain links TRBV5 to TRBJ1-6, with 9 nucleotides matching TRBD1. TRBJ1-6 is an ORF; its function is uncertain. V was clipped by 0 bases and J by 4 bases; unmatched bases: 1. This CDR3 contains 16 residues. Per the germline V gene, CDR1 is LGHNA and CDR2 is YNLKQL (reference sequence). The CDR3 bases that were read are TGTGCCAGCAGCCAAGATGGACAGGGGTATAATTCGCCC. Protein sequence: CASSQDGQGYNSP. The entire CDR3 reads CASSQDGQGYNSPLYF.

Only a few counts were recorded for this clone. Mouse names are used for the genes. Other DNA sequences in the sample encode the same CDR3. CDR3 in amino acids: CASSIGGGNTGQLYF. The covered CDR3 bases are TGTGCCAGCAGTATCGGGGGGGGAAACACCGGG. The chain combines TRBV19 with TRBJ2-2; 7 bases are shared with TRBD2. The read stops 4 residues short of the end of the CDR3; the missing end is completed from the germline J gene. The germline gives CDR1 FNHDT, CDR2 SITEND (reference sequence). The CDR3 loop spans 15 amino acids. The junction had 2 bases not matched to a gene; V was cut back by 2 bases and J by 1 base.

This clone was seen more than once but under ten times. Gene and germline names: mouse. With the read ending 4 residues before the CDR3 end, the germline J gene is used to fill in that end. This specimen includes other DNA sequences encoding the same CDR3. V is TRBV13-3 and J is TRBJ2-7; 9 bases map to TRBD2. J gave up 3 bases and V 1 base, and 2 bases lay outside the gene matches. CDR1 is NNHDY and CDR2 is SYVADS in the germline V gene. The CDR3 contains 14 residues. CDR3 DNA, as far as it was read: TGTGCCAGCAGTGATAGGGACTGGGACTAT. This codes for CASSDRDWDY. The whole CDR3 sequence reads CASSDRDWDYEQYF.

As for this clone: It may be a read error: a sequence one base away is much more abundant. The gene symbols are mouse symbols. Read coverage stops 4 residues before the CDR3 terminus; the germline J gene supplies the remainder. This chain links TRBV19 with TRBJ2-1; D is perhaps TRBD1 (6 bases). The germline gives CDR1 FNHDT, CDR2 SITEND (reference sequence). Trimming left V 3 bases short and J 3 bases short, with 7 bases between. The CDR3 loop spans 13 amino acids. Incomplete CDR3 DNA: TGTGCCAGCAGTAAGGACAGCTATGCT. Protein sequence: CASSKDSYA. The whole CDR3 region reads CASSKDSYAEQFF.

This clone was detected a few times. These gene names are mouse names. The read terminates 4 residues before the CDR3 end, so the remaining end is supplied by the germline J gene. The same CDR3 arises from other DNA sequences in this sample as well. The rearrangement joins TRBV13-1 to TRBJ2-4; D possibly corresponds to TRBD1 (6 bases). CDR1 NSHNY and CDR2 SYGAGN come from the germline V gene. The CDR3 consists of 14 residues. V lost 5 bases, J lost 0 bases, and 10 bases lay in between. CDR3 amino acids: CASSPDSSQNTLYF. The sequenced CDR3 bases are TGTGCCAGCAGCCCGGACAGTAGTCAAAAC.

Worth noting for this clone: Gene names denote mouse genes. With the read ending 4 residues before the CDR3 end, the germline J gene is used to fill in that end. The sample carries other DNA sequences with the same CDR3. The V and J genes are TRBV17 and TRBJ2-4; 8 nucleotides line up with TRBD2. In germline, CDR1 is MNHDT, CDR2 YYDKIL. CDR3 length: 15 amino acids. With 2 bases clipped from V and 0 bases from J, the junction kept 1 base outside the gene matches. This chain's CDR3 is CASSRTGGSQNTLYF. CDR3 bases read: TGTGCTAGCAGTAGAACTGGGGGTAGTCAAAAC.

This clone has only a few counts. The gene names given are mouse names. The read ends 4 residues shy of where the CDR3 ends; the end is completed using the germline J gene. The sample contains more than one DNA sequence encoding this CDR3. This sequence joins TRBV5 and TRBJ2-5, with 7 bases matching TRBD2. In germline, CDR1 is LGHNA, CDR2 YNLKQL (reference sequence). This CDR3 spans 14 amino acids. CDR3 amino acids: CASSQERGGDTQYF. The covered CDR3 bases are TGTGCCAGCAGCCAAGAACGGGGGGGAGAC.

Points on this clone: Mouse names are used for the genes. The sequenced fragment ends 4 residues before the CDR3 boundary, so the rest is inferred from the germline J gene. The sample holds other DNA sequences that translate to the same CDR3. The chain joins TRBV19 to TRBJ2-7, with 10 positions matching TRBD1. The CDR3 spans 13 residues. The germline V gene has CDR1 FNHDT and CDR2 SITEND (reference sequence). The CDR3: CASSTGQGYEQYF. CDR3 bases read: TGTGCCAGCAGTACGGGACAGGGGTAT.